Presented here are 12 T cell receptor beta chains from one specimen sequenced in a study of neoadjuvant anti-PD-1 for oral cavity cancer. Described time point: after neoadjuvant nivolumab, at surgical resection. The repertoire was sequenced with immunoSEQ multiplex PCR; TCRdb's copy has only in-frame clones and lacks some. The sample carries 30,000 or so clones, roughly 85% recorded once. This material consisted of PBMCs, taken after nivolumab (anti-PD-1) treatment. The receptors come from a person aged 35-80 years with oral cavity squamous cell carcinoma.

By sample share, this clone is medium-sized. The genes are TRBV6-1 and TRBJ2-5; 11 bases are a match to TRBD2. J was trimmed by 2 bases and V by 3 bases; bases with no gene match: 8. The CDR3 totals 17 residues. Germline-derived CDR1 and CDR2 are MNHNS and SASEGT. CDR3: CASSDPLAGASQETQYF. The CDR3 DNA sequence: TGTGCCAGCAGTGACCCACTAGCGGGGGCCTCACAAGAGACCCAGTACTTC.

Notes on this clone: The sample has other DNA sequences that encode this CDR3 too. The CDR3 loop is CSVENTGELFF. Here the CDR3 DNA reads TGCAGCGTAGAAAACACCGGGGAGCTGTTTTTT. The gene calls are TRBV29-1 and TRBJ2-2; no firm D call. Trimming removed 6 bases from V and 2 bases from J, with 4 bases in between. The CDR3 totals 11 residues. Germline V gene lookup returns CDR1 SQVTM and CDR2 ANQGSEA.

This chain connects TRBV5-1 to TRBJ2-2, with D possibly TRBD2 on 6 matching bases. The V gene lost 2 bases and the J gene lost 7 bases, with 9 bases spanning the gap. CDR1 and CDR2 from the germline V gene are SGHRS and YFSETQ. The CDR3 covers 13 residues. The CDR3 protein is CASSFQGGGELFF. For the CDR3, the DNA is TGCGCCAGCAGCTTCCAGGGAGGCGGGGAGCTGTTTTTT.

The chain employs TRBV6-5 and TRBJ2-1, with a tentative D call TRBD2 (5 bases). There are 16 residues in the CDR3. V lost 4 bases and J lost 0, with 13 bases in between. Germline V CDR1 and CDR2: MNHEY, SVGAGI. The chain's CDR3 is CASSSRGLGSYNEQFF. The CDR3 nucleotides are TGTGCCAGCAGTTCCCGGGGATTGGGCTCCTACAATGAGCAGTTCTTC.

This clone was counted a single time. The J gene is TRBJ1-2, the V gene TRBV2, with 7 nucleotides matching TRBD1. The CDR3 is 13 amino acids. Germline trimming cut 10 bases from V and 6 bases from J; bases unmatched to any gene: 11. Germline V gene sequence: CDR1 SNHLY, CDR2 FYNNEI. DNA of the CDR3: TGTGCCATCAAACCCGGGACAGACGATGGCTACACCTTC. As protein: CAIKPGTDDGYTF.

The count of this clone is one. The V call is TRBV5-6, the J call TRBJ1-1; D may be TRBD1 (5 bases). Trimming stripped 3 bases from V and 4 bases from J, with 16 bases between. This CDR3 has 15 residues. Germline V CDR1 and CDR2: SGHDT, YYEEEE. CDR3 bases: TGTGCCAGCAGCTCGAGCAGGGTAGGAGGCACTGAAGCTTTCTTT. Translating gives CASSSSRVGGTEAFF.

This clone was picked up a small number of times. CDR3 coding DNA: TGTGCCTGGAGTGTAAACGGGAACTATGGCTACACCTTC. Translating gives CAWSVNGNYGYTF. The genes are TRBV30 and TRBJ1-2; no definite D call. V was shortened by 0 bases and J by 2 bases, with 7 bases between the two germline ends. The CDR3 covers 13 residues. In germline, CDR1 is GTSNPN, CDR2 SVGIG (reference sequence).

The chain has TRBV11-2 and TRBJ1-2; a possible D gene is TRBD1 (5 bases). V gave up 1 base and J gave up 4 bases, with 22 bases separating them. From germline, CDR1 is SGHAT and CDR2 FQNNGV. The CDR3 sequence is 18 residues long. Here the CDR3 reads CASSLVEGATEVPYGYTF. CDR3 coding DNA: TGTGCCAGCAGCTTAGTGGAAGGGGCGACGGAGGTCCCCTATGGCTACACCTTC.

The DNA for the CDR3 is TGCAGCGCGGAGACAGCAGACGGGGAGCTGTTTTTT. Amino acids: CSAETADGELFF. The chain combines TRBV29-1 with TRBJ2-2; TRBD1 is a possible D gene (5 bases). The germline V gene has CDR1 SQVTM and CDR2 ANQGSEA. The CDR3 is made up of 12 amino acids. The V end lost 7 bases, the J end lost 7 bases, and 13 bases lay between the germline ends.

This clone occurred a few times. V is TRBV10-1 and J is TRBJ2-3; perhaps TRBD2 as D (6 bases). The germline V gene encodes CDR1 WNHNN and CDR2 SYGVQD (reference sequence). The germline V and J ends were trimmed by 0 bases and 3 bases, with 10 bases remaining between them. The CDR3 is 15 residues long. CDR3: CASSESPTSTDTQYF. DNA of the CDR3: TGCGCCAGCAGTGAGTCTCCGACTAGTACAGATACGCAGTATTTT.

This chain uses TRBV7-2 with TRBJ1-2; 7 nucleotides agree with TRBD1. The germline V gene encodes CDR1 SGHTA and CDR2 FQGNSA. The CDR3 spans 15 residues. The junction had 8 bases not matched to a gene; V was cut back by 3 bases and J by 4 bases. The chain's CDR3 is CASSFSRQGPYGYTF. The CDR3 DNA follows: TGTGCCAGCAGCTTCTCACGACAGGGCCCCTATGGCTACACCTTC.

The genes are TRBV19 and TRBJ1-5; a weak D match, TRBD1 (6 bases). This CDR3 is built from 14 residues. V gave up 3 bases and J gave up 9 bases, with 15 bases separating them. Per germline, CDR1 LNHDA and CDR2 SQIVND (reference sequence). This CDR3 reads CASSISGAQRPQHF. DNA of the CDR3: TGTGCCAGTAGTATTTCAGGGGCCCAGCGGCCCCAGCATTTT.